This TCR beta chain came from a study of radiation and T cells in renal cell carcinoma (dated by TCRdb to the early 2020s). Looking at the study overall: In total, some 52 samples underwent TCR beta sequencing: roughly 26 tumors plus 27 peripheral blood samples. Across all 50 or so samples, more than 4,000,000 unique CDR3 nucleotide sequences, encoding 2,658,974 unique CDR3 amino acid sequences, were identified. The final blood draw took place at 4 weeks after radiation, the same time as nephrectomy.

Taken with the paper, the label for time point translates to: blood 4 weeks post-SBRT, at nephrectomy. The treatment or condition label here, explained by the study, means: 15 Gy SBRT to primary tumor, nephrectomy 4 weeks later. Samples came from a clinical trial, in which primary renal cell carcinomas received 15 Gy stereotactic body radiation therapy followed by nephrectomy 4 weeks later. To track tumor-enriched clonotypes, serial peripheral blood was sampled from radiation-treated patients at baseline and at 2 weeks and 4 weeks after SBRT. Renal cell carcinoma with clear cell pathology was present in all patients. Genomic DNA for TCR sequencing was prepared using the QIAamp DNA Blood Mini Kit (Qiagen). The analyses included just those samples that passed every quality control check. Following the manufacturer's recommendations, the immunoSEQ kit was used to generate TCR beta libraries from genomic DNA. Library preparation used a first multiplex PCR with proprietary primers, then a second PCR adding unique barcodes, with bead cleanups after each round. A kit-provided positive control reaction and a negative control reaction were included in every sample batch. The final libraries underwent checking on an Agilent 4200 TapeStation D1000 ScreenTape, volumetric pooling, and quantification by qPCR. Sequencing was performed on an Illumina NextSeq500 using a MidOutput 150-cycle cartridge, with 156 Read1 cycles, 15 Index1 cycles, and the kit custom primers. The pooled library was loaded at 0.95 to 1 pM with around 22% PhiX control spiked in. As for how the authors treated the data: The vendor-processed data were analyzed in R, and a clonotype was defined as all T cells that share the same CDR3 nucleotide sequence. For clone abundance analyses, frequencies were normalized to the 10,000 most abundant clones in each sample. Before analysis, public T cell clones were removed, and these numbered fewer than five per sample on average. Tumor-enriched clonotypes and baseline blood-enriched clonotypes were defined as those with an abundance difference of at least 32-fold between compartments. A beta-binomial differential abundance model was used to identify clonotypes that were expanded or contracted between blood time points. Similarity between tumor and blood repertoires was quantified using the Baroni-Urbani and Buser coefficient, and groups were compared with two-tailed Wilcoxon tests in R. As stored in TCRdb, this immuneACCESS dataset retains in-frame rearrangements with V and J assigned. A fraction of the clones does not appear; measured against another copy, unresolved V genes explain less than half of the discrepancy, and the remainder lacks a known reason. V, J and clone size are taken as reported in that table, and D and trimming were inferred from the DNA itself. The sample records roughly 160,000 clones, less than 90% of which are singletons. Approximately 10% of the sample is in the top ten clones.

On this clone itself: Its binding antigen is unknown. No per-base quality is available; no much larger clone lies one base away.

Overall study outcomes, separate from this receptor: Changes in the blood repertoire were not tracked past 4 weeks after treatment. With a single-armed trial design, the study had no way to address how radiation dose or scheduling affects the TCR repertoire. An increase in top tumor clonotypes in blood was observed from baseline to 2 weeks post-radiation, followed by contraction by 4 weeks, which was taken to suggest transient expansion of tumor-resident clones. Because pretreatment tumor biopsies were not available, the study could not determine whether clonotypes were already present within the tumor at baseline.

The germline V gene yields SGHRS for CDR1 and YFSETQ for CDR2. The CDR3 spans 15 residues, from the cysteine through the phenylalanine. Kept here is only the CDR3 DNA, which spans 45 bases and is read in frame from base 1. Trimming costs V 1 base and J 0 bases, and their ends lie 11 bases apart. The chain couples TRBV5-1 to TRBJ2-7, with the D gene uncertain. The sequencing here drew on blood, taken from a patient whose treatment included radiotherapy and nephrectomy. The TCR sequence derives from a woman aged 45-60 years with renal cell carcinoma. Read as DNA, the sequence is TGCGCCAGCAGCTTGTCCCTTACCTCCTCCTACGAGCAGTACTTC. Its protein is CASSLSLTSSYEQYF.